The source of this T cell receptor (beta chain) is a study of blood T cell repertoires in COVID-19. In the source study's methods: Amplification of reference gene primers provided the estimated nucleated cell counts. Profiling relied on immunoSEQ multiplex PCR, and the TCRdb table lists in-frame clones only, not all of them. The V and J calls and clone size were taken over from that table, and D and trimming were inferred from the DNA. Among 70,000 to 100,000 clones listed, roughly 89% were seen once. Sequenced input: peripheral blood. The receptor's source is a woman of 80 years or more with active or convalescent COVID-19.

The DNA of the CDR3 is TGTGCCAGCAGTTTAGTCGCGAATGAGCAGTTCTTC. Residues: CASSLVANEQFF. This rearrangement joins TRBV28 to TRBJ2-1; unclear D gene. Trimming cost V 2 bases and J 7 bases, with 6 bases left between them. Per the germline V gene, CDR1 is MDHEN and CDR2 is SYDVKM. The CDR3 is made up of 12 amino acids. The full variable domain, rest sourced from reference TRBV28 and TRBJ2-1, is DVKVTQSSRYLVKRTGEKVFLECVQDMDHENMFWYRQDPGLGLRLIYFSYDVKMKEKGDIPEGYSVSREKKERFSLILESASTNQTSMYLCASSLVANEQFFGPGTRLTVL.